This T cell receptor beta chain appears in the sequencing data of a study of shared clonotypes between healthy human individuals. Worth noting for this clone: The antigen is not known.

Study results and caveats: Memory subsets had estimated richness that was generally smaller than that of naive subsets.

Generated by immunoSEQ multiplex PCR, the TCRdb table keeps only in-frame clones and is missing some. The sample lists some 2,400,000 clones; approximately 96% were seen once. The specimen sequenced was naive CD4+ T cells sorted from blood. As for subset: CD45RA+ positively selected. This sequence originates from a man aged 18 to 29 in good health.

The CDR3 loop is CASSTGLASSYEQYF. The CDR3 DNA follows: TGTGCCAGCAGCACGGGACTAGCGAGCTCCTACGAGCAGTACTTC. The gene calls are TRBV7-2 and TRBJ2-7; 10 bases fit TRBD2. CDR1 and CDR2 from the germline V gene are SGHTA and FQGNSA. The CDR3 consists of 15 residues. With V trimmed by 5 bases and J by 0 bases, 4 bases remained unmatched.